The text below deals with one TCR beta chain. As yet, its antigen is unknown. TCRdb reprocessed the 5' RACE reads, keeping one entry per CDR3 protein, no DNA. Here the sample table reports approximately 300,000 distinct CDR3 sequences. This sample is part of a study of monozygotic twins with inflammatory bowel disease. The CDR3 covers 12 residues. Findings and caveats of the study: People with IBD had fewer clonotypes in common with others than healthy twins did, especially with disease activity. Support for a single strong signal or clonotype associated with IBD was absent.

V gene TRBV12-3 or TRBV12-4 combines with J gene TRBJ2-1; TCRdb's D call, TRBD2, is unchecked because there is no DNA. The sequencing input was blood. The receptor's source is a human donor with ulcerative colitis or Crohn's disease, or a healthy co-twin of an affected twin (not recorded which). The CDR3 is CASREREGEQFF.